This entry is about one T cell receptor (beta chain). In the naive CD8 group, cells lacked CD45RO and were positively selected for CCR7, so terminally differentiated effector memory CD45RA+ cells were left out. The CDR3 is made up of 16 amino acids. CDR1 and CDR2 from the germline V gene are MDHEN and SYDVKM. Trimming took 5 bases from V and 4 from J, leaving 20 bases between them. This specimen comes from a study of shared clonotypes between healthy human individuals. As for the study in general: Three plates were used per donor for CD4 naive, three for CD4 memory, two for CD8 naive and one for CD8 memory.

For every subset, genomic DNA was evenly distributed across several immunoSEQ plates. The protocol was immunoSEQ multiplex PCR, while the TCRdb copy is restricted to in-frame clones and leaves out a portion. The sample carries approximately 2,200,000 clones, 90% to 95% recorded once. This chain connects TRBV28 to TRBJ1-2; D unresolved. The material sequenced was naive CD8+ T cells from PBMCs. The sequence derives from a man aged 18 to 29 in good health. Some clones in this sample may be carry-over from other donors' samples. The CDR3 reads CASSVAPGWQSYGYTF. The CDR3 nucleotides read TGTGCCAGCAGTGTCGCCCCGGGGTGGCAGAGCTATGGCTACACCTTC.